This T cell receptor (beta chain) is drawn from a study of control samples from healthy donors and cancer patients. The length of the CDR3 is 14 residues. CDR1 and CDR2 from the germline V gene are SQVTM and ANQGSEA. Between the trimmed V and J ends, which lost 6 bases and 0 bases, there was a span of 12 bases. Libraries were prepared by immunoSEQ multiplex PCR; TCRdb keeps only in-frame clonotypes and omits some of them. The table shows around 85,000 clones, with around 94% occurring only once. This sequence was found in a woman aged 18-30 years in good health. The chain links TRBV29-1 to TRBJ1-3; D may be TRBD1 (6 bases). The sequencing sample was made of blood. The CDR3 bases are TGCAGCGTGGACAGCCCTAACTCTGGAAACACCATATATTTT. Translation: CSVDSPNSGNTIYF.